This T cell receptor beta chain is from a study of shared clonotypes between healthy human individuals. Assay: immunoSEQ multiplex PCR; the TCRdb copy retains only in-frame clones and omits some. The sample has some 2.4 million clones; roughly 93% are singletons. The CDR3 has 12 amino acids. The V end was cut by 0 bases, the J end by 5 bases, with 4 bases between. Germline values: CDR1 ENHRY, CDR2 SYGVKD. Worth noting for this clone: Other nucleotide sequences from this sample produce the same CDR3.

The chain employs TRBV10-3 and TRBJ1-1; no clear D gene. This TCR was recovered from a man aged 18-30 years in good health. Some clones in this sample may be carry-over from other donors' samples. Sequenced sample: naive CD4+ T cells from PBMCs. Subset indicated: CD45RA+ positively selected. The DNA for the CDR3 is TGTGCCATCAGTGAGTCGTGGACTGAAGCTTTCTTT. Translation gives CAISESWTEAFF.